This record concerns one T cell receptor beta chain sequence. The sample is drawn from a study of blood T cell repertoires in COVID-19. Study overall: T cells, B-cell-depleted T cells, or PBMCs provided the cDNA or gDNA that served as material.

Original handling: Amplification with reference gene primers provided the estimates of nucleated cell counts. Libraries were prepared by immunoSEQ multiplex PCR; TCRdb keeps only in-frame clonotypes and omits some of them. The D gene and trimming were derived from the DNA, and the V and J assignments and clone size from that table. This table holds about 210,000 clones, about 88% found once. The CDR3 covers 19 residues. Germline V gene sequence: CDR1 SGHDN, CDR2 FVKESK. J was trimmed by 8 bases and V by 2 bases; bases with no gene match: 18. This clonotype was sampled from a middle-aged woman with acute or convalescent COVID-19. The V call is TRBV14, the J call TRBJ2-1; 10 nucleotides agree with TRBD2. The specimen was peripheral blood. For the CDR3, the DNA is TGTGCCAGCAGCCAAAATATTTACGGGCTAGCGGGGGCCGGGGATGAGCAGTTCTTC. It yields the protein CASSQNIYGLAGAGDEQFF. The variable domain in full, completed from reference TRBV14 and TRBJ2-1, reads EAGVTQFPSHSVIEKGQTVTLRCDPISGHDNLYWYRRVMGKEIKFLLHFVKESKQDESGMPNNRFLAERTGGTYSTLKVQPAELEDSGVYFCASSQNIYGLAGAGDEQFFGPGTRLTVL.